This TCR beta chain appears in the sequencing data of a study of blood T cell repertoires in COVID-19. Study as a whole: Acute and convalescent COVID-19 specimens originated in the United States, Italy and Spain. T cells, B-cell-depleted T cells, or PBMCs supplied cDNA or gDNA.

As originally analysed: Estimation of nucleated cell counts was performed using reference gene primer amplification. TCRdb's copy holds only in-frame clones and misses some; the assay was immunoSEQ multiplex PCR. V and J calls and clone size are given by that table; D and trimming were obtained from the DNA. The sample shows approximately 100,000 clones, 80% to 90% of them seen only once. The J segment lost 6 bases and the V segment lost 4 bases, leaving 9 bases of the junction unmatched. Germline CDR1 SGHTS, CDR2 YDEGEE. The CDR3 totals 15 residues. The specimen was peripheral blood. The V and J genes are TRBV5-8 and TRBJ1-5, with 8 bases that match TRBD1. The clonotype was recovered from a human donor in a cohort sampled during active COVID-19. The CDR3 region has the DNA TGTGCCAGCAGCAGAGTGGACAGGGTAGGTCAGCCCCAGCATTTT. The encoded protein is CASSRVDRVGQPQHF.